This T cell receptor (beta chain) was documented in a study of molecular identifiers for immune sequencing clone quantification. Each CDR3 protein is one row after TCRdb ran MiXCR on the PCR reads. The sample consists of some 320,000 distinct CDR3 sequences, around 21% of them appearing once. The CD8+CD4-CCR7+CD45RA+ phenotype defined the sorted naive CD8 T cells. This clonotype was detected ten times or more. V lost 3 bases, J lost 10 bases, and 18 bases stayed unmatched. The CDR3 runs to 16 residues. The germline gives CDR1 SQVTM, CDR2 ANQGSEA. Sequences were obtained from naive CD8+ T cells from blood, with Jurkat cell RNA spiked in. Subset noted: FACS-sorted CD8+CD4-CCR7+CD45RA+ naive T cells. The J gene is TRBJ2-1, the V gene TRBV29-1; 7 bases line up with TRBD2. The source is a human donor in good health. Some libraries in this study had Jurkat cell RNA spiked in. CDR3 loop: CSVDDSLSGIDGEQFF. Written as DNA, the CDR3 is TGCAGCGTTGACGACTCCCTCAGCGGGATCGACGGGGAGCAGTTCTTC.